This TCR beta chain was sequenced during a study of control samples from healthy donors and cancer patients. V lost 5 bases, J lost 1 base, and 9 bases lay in between. Per the germline V gene, CDR1 is SGHRS and CDR2 is YFSETQ. The CDR3 contains 13 residues. Measured with immunoSEQ multiplex PCR; TCRdb has only the in-frame clones, and not every one. Altogether 130,000 or so clones are present, approximately 89% being singletons, with the ten largest covering roughly 8%. The chain employs TRBV5-1 and TRBJ2-5, with D hard to call. The sequence came from a man aged 45 to 65 with head and neck cancer. The sequenced sample consisted of PBMCs. For the CDR3, the DNA is TGCGCCAGCAGTGGCAGTTTCCAAGAGACCCAGTACTTC. This codes for CASSGSFQETQYF.